This paragraph reports one T cell receptor beta chain. Its antigen remains unidentified. The V end lost 2 bases, the J end lost 0 bases, and 8 bases lay between the germline ends. In germline, CDR1 is SGHTA, CDR2 FQGNSA. The CDR3 runs 15 residues. Sequenced by immunoSEQ multiplex PCR; TCRdb stores in-frame clones only, minus some. The sample lists over 150,000 clones, roughly 92% occurring once. These data belong to a study of T cell responses to AZD1222 COVID-19 vaccine. The study's findings and limits: Every sample of the repertoires postdated the peak T cell response. White British people made up most donors, females outnumbered males, and clonal diversity was possibly underestimated. Per reports, nearly half of all spike-specific TCRs target regions that are unmutated in variants. Regions 160-218 and 743-854 dominated among vaccine-associated CD4 TCRs spanning spike.

This chain joins TRBV7-2 and TRBJ1-3; D unresolved. The sequence came from an adult who received the AZD1222 COVID-19 vaccine. The specimen comprised peripheral blood, sampled 28 days after the second AZD1222 dose. CDR3 sequence reads: CASSLQSISGNTIYF. The CDR3 coding sequence is TGTGCCAGCAGCTTACAGTCGATCTCTGGAAACACCATATATTTT.